These 7 T cell receptor beta chains were sequenced from one sample in a study of T cell changes during pregnancy in multiple sclerosis. Repertoires were generated with immunoSEQ multiplex PCR, while TCRdb's copy carries only in-frame clones and drops some. The sample has about 77,000 clones, roughly 91% seen once. This specimen consisted of peripheral blood, obtained after pregnancy. These receptors were taken from a female donor in good health, enrolled as a control in a pregnancy study.

The chain recombines TRBV9 with TRBJ1-5; D remains ambiguous. CDR1 and CDR2 (germline): SGDLS, YYNGEE. V shed 0 bases and J shed 7 bases, with 8 bases lying between them. This CDR3 contains 13 residues. CDR3 DNA: TGTGCCAGCAGCGTAGCCGGGAACCAGCCCCAGCATTTT. Translated, it gives CASSVAGNQPQHF. Supplemented by reference TRBV9 and TRBJ1-5, the full variable domain reads DSGVTQTPKHLITATGQRVTLRCSPRSGDLSVYWYQQSLDQGLQFLIQYYNGEERAKGNILERFSAQQFPDLHSELNLSSLELGDSALYFCASSVAGNQPQHFGDGTRLSIL.

The chain joins TRBV6-1 to TRBJ1-4; D may be TRBD1 (5 bases). The CDR3 covers 15 residues. V lost 8 bases, J lost 2 bases, and 15 bases lay in between. The V gene's germline CDR1 is MNHNS and CDR2 SASEGT. The CDR3 loop is CASLAPRQTNEKLFF. The DNA for the CDR3 is TGTGCCAGCCTGGCACCGCGACAGACTAATGAAAAACTGTTTTTT.

The CDR3 region is CASSRGGNEQFF. For the CDR3, the DNA is TGTGCCAGCAGCCGGGGGGGCAATGAGCAGTTCTTC. The chain employs TRBV9 and TRBJ2-1; 8 positions match TRBD2. With V trimmed by 4 bases and J by 6 bases, 0 bases remained unmatched. The germline V gene encodes CDR1 SGDLS and CDR2 YYNGEE. This CDR3 contains 12 residues.

The chain couples TRBV4-2 to TRBJ2-3, with 10 nucleotides matching TRBD2. This CDR3 spans 19 amino acids. From germline, CDR1 is LGHNA and CDR2 YNFKEQ. V dropped 3 bases and J dropped 2; count of bases not matched to a gene: 14. Here the CDR3 DNA reads TGTGCCAGCAGCCACAAACCCGGACTAGCGGTTACATACACAGATACGCAGTATTTT. Amino acids: CASSHKPGLAVTYTDTQYF.

The chain couples TRBV28 to TRBJ1-2; D is undetermined. CDR3 size: 13 residues. Trimming cost V 6 bases and J 7 bases, with 15 bases left between them. CDR1 and CDR2 from the germline V gene are MDHEN and SYDVKM. The CDR3: CASRPPGVGGYTF. CDR3 coding DNA: TGTGCCAGCAGGCCCCCCGGGGTAGGTGGCTACACCTTC.

The chain uses TRBV6-6 and TRBJ2-1; 10 bases match TRBD2. In germline, CDR1 is MNHNY, CDR2 SVGAGI (reference sequence). V shed 8 bases, J shed 8 bases, and the junction held 15 bases outside the gene matches. This CDR3 has 16 residues. The CDR3 spells CASGGATSGVFHEQFF. The CDR3 DNA reads as TGTGCCAGCGGCGGGGCAACTAGCGGGGTTTTTCATGAGCAGTTCTTC.

The rearrangement links TRBV5-1 to TRBJ2-7, with D maybe TRBD1 (7 bases). The V end lost 4 bases, the J end lost 0 bases, and 17 bases lay between the germline ends. The germline CDR1 and CDR2 sequences are SGHRS and YFSETQ. There are 16 residues in the CDR3. The CDR3 loop is CASSGTRDSRSYEQYF. Written as DNA, the CDR3 is TGCGCCAGCAGCGGAACGCGGGACAGCCGCTCCTACGAGCAGTACTTC.